The text below deals with one TCR beta chain. The data originate from a study of CD8 T cells in Susac syndrome. From blood CD8+ and CD4+ T cells, TCR beta sequences were generated. Included as multiple sclerosis controls were treatment-naive patients who had stable or active relapsing-remitting disease. In contrast to the negatively isolated CD8+ and CD4+ T cells, TEMRA cells were FACS-enriched. CDR1 and CDR2 from the germline V gene are SGHAT and FQDESV (reference sequence). This CDR3 region has 16 residues. V was clipped by 5 bases and J by 10 bases, with 21 bases between them. Reverse transcription used roughly 0.45 to 1 ug RNA and random hexamers. Multiplex PCR with immunoSEQ amplified the TCR beta CDR3 across 54 Vbeta and 13 Jbeta. TCRdb re-called the immunoSEQ multiplex PCR reads with MiXCR, one entry per CDR3 protein. The sample carries approximately 270,000 distinct CDR3 sequences, over 85% recorded once.

The sample was CD4+ T cells from PBMCs. The clonotype was recovered from a human donor with multiple sclerosis. This chain joins TRBV11-1 and TRBJ1-6; D unclear. This CDR3 reads CASSPHPGPLGSPLHF. CDR3 bases: TGTGCCAGCAGCCCCCATCCCGGGCCCCTGGGCTCACCCCTCCACTTT.